The sequence of this TCR beta chain was determined in a study of blood T cell repertoires in COVID-19. Source study methods: Amplifying reference gene primers gave estimates of nucleated cell counts. Some clones are missing from TCRdb's copy, which holds only in-frame ones; the method was immunoSEQ multiplex PCR. That table is the source of V, J and clone size, and D and trimming were worked out from the DNA. The sample lists about 230,000 clones, 65% to 85% occurring once. The CDR3 sequence is 13 residues long. With 6 bases clipped from V and 5 bases from J, the junction kept 7 bases outside the gene matches. Looked up from germline, CDR1 is SQVTM and CDR2 is ANQGSEA.

The sequencing sample was made of peripheral blood. This TCR was sampled from a woman of 80 years or more with acute or convalescent COVID-19. The V gene is TRBV29-1, the J gene TRBJ2-7, with 10 positions matching TRBD2. CDR3 coding DNA: TGCAGCGTAAGTAGCGGGAGGACTCACGAGCAGTACTTC. Translation: CSVSSGRTHEQYF.